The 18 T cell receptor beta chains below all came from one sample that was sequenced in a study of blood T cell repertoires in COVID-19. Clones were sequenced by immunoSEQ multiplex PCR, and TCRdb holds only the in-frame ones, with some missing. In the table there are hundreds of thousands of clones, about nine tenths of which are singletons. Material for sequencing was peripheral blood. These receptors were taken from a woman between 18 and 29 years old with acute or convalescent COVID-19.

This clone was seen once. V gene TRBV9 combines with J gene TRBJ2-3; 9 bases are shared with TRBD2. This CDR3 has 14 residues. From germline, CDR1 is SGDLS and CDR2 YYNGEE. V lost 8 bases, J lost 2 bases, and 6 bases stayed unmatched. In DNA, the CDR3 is TGTGCCAGTAAAGCGGGGGGCCACACAGATACGCAGTATTTT. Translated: CASKAGGHTDTQYF.

CDR3 sequence (DNA): TGTGCCAGCAGCTCCCCGCGGGGTTATAATTCACCCCTCCACTTT. It yields the protein CASSSPRGYNSPLHF. The rearrangement links TRBV11-2 to TRBJ1-6; D is uncertain. Germline V gene data show CDR1 as SGHAT and CDR2 as FQNNGV. The length of the CDR3 is 15 residues. V dropped 4 bases and J dropped 4 bases, with 11 bases sitting between them. Full variable domain (remainder filled in from reference TRBV11-2 and TRBJ1-6): EAGVAQSPRYKIIEKRQSVAFWCNPISGHATLYWYQQILGQGPKLLIQFQNNGVVDDSQLPKDRFSAERLKGVDSTLKIQPAKLEDSAVYLCASSSPRGYNSPLHFGNGTRLTVT.

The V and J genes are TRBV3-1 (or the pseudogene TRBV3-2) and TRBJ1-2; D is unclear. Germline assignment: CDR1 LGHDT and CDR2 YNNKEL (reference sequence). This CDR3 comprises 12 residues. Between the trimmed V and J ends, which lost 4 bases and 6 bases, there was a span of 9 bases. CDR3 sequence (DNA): TGTGCCAGCAGCCCCGGACTAAATGGCTACACCTTC. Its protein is CASSPGLNGYTF.

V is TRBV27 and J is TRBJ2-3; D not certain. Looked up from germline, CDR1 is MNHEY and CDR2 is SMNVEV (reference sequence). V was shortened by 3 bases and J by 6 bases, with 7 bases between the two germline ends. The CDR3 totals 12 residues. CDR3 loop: CASSFNGDTQYF. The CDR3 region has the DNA TGTGCCAGCAGTTTTAACGGGGATACGCAGTATTTT.

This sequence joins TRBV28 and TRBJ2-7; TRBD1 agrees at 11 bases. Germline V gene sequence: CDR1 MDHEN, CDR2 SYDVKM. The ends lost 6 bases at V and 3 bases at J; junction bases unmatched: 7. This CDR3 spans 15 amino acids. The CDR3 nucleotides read TGTGCCAGCAGCTCCGGGACAGGGGGTTACTACGAGCAGTACTTC. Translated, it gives CASSSGTGGYYEQYF.

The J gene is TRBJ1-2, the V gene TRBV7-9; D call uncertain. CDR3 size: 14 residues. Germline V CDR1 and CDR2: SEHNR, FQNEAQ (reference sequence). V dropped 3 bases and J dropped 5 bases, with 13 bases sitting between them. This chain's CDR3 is CASSFLTADYGYTF. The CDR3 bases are TGTGCCAGCAGCTTCCTTACAGCGGATTATGGCTACACCTTC. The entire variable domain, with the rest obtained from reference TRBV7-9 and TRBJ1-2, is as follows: DTGVSQNPRHKITKRGQNVTFRCDPISEHNRLYWYRQTLGQGPEFLTYFQNEAQLEKSRLLSDRFSAERPKGSFSTLEIQRTEQGDSAMYLCASSFLTADYGYTFGSGTRLTVV.

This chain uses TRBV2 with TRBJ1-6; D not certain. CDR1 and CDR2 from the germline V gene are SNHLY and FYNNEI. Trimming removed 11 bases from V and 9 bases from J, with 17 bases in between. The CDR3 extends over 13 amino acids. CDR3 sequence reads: CAATFRGGSPLHF. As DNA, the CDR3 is TGTGCCGCCACCTTTCGCGGCGGTTCACCCCTCCACTTT.

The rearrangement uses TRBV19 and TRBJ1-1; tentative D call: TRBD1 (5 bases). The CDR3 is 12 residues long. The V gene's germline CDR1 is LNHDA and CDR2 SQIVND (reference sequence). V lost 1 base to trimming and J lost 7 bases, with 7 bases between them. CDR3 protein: CASSIGGVEAFF. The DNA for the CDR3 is TGTGCCAGTAGTATAGGGGGCGTTGAAGCTTTCTTT.

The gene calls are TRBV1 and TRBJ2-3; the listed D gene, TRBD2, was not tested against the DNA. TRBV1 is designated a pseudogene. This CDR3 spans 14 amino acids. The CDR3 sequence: CTSRNSGGAGTQYF. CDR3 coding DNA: TGCACCAGCAGGAATAGCGGGGGGGCCGGGACGCAGTATTTT.

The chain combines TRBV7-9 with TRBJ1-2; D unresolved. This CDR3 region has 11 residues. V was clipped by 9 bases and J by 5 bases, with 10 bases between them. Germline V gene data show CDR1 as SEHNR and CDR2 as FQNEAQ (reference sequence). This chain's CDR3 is CASEEEYGYTF. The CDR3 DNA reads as TGTGCCAGTGAAGAGGAGTATGGCTACACCTTC.

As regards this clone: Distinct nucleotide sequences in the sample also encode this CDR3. For the CDR3, the DNA is TGTGCCAGCAGTGGGGACAGGGGGGTCACTGAAGCTTTCTTT. Its translation is CASSGDRGVTEAFF. The chain carries TRBV2 and TRBJ1-1; 11 bases are a match to TRBD1. With 4 bases clipped from V and 4 bases from J, the junction kept 2 bases outside the gene matches. The CDR3 runs 14 residues. The germline CDR1 and CDR2 sequences are SNHLY and FYNNEI.

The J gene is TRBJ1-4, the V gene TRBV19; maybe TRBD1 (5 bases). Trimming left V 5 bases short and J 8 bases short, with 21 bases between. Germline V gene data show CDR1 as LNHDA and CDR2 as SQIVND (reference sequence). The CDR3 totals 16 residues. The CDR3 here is CASSPEVGGFLEKLFF. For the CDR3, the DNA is TGTGCCAGTAGTCCCGAAGTTGGGGGGTTTTTGGAAAAACTGTTTTTT. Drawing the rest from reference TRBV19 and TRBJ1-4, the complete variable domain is DGGITQSPKYLFRKEGQNVTLSCEQNLNHDAMYWYRQDPGQGLRLIYYSQIVNDFQKGDIAEGYSVSREKKESFPLTVTSAQKNPTAFYLCASSPEVGGFLEKLFFGSGTQLSVL.

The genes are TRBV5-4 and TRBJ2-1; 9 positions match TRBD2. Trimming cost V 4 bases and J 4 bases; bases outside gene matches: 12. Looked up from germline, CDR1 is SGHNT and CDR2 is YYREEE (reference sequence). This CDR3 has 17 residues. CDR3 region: CASSRLHSGGSYNEQFF. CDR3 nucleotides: TGTGCCAGCAGCAGACTTCATAGCGGGGGCTCTTACAATGAGCAGTTCTTC.

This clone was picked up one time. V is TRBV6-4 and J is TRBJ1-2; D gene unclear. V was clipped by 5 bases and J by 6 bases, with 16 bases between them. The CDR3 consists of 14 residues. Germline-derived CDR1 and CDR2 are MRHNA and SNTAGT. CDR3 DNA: TGTGCCAGCAGTTCCGGGAGCCTCCGGAATGGCTACACCTTC. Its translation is CASSSGSLRNGYTF.

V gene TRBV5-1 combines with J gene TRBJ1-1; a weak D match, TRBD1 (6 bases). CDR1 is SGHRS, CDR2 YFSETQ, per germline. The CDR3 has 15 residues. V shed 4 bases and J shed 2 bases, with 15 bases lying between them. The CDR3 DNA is TGCGCCAGCAGCACCGGACAGTCCTATAACACTGAAGCTTTCTTT. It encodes CASSTGQSYNTEAFF.

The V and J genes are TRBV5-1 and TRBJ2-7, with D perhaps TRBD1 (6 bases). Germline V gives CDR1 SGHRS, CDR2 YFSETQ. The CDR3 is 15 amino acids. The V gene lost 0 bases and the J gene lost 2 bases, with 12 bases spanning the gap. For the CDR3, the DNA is TGCGCCAGCAGCTTGGGTACAGGGCGACCCTACGAGCAGTACTTC. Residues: CASSLGTGRPYEQYF.

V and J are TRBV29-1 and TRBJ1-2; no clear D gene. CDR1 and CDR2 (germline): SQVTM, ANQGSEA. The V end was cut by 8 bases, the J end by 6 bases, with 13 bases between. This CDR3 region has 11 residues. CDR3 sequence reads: CSSGVSDGYTF. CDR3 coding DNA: TGCAGCTCCGGGGTGTCGGATGGCTACACCTTC.

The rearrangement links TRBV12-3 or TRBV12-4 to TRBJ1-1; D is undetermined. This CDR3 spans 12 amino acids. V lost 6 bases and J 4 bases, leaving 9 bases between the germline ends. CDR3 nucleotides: TGTGCCAGCAGCTCCCGGGTCACTGAAGCTTTCTTT. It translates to CASSSRVTEAFF.